This TCR beta chain came from a study of T cell changes during pregnancy in multiple sclerosis (dated by TCRdb to 2018 to 2020). Broadly, across the study: Changes in the T cell repertoire over the course of pregnancy were examined in this study in women with multiple sclerosis.

Only one count was recorded for this clone. There is no known antigen for this receptor. Per-base quality was not reported, and no clone a single base away is much larger than it. There are 14 amino acids in the CDR3, from cysteine to phenylalanine inclusive. Only the CDR3 portion is preserved as DNA: 42 bases, with reading frame beginning at the first base. Sequences LNHDA (CDR1) and SQIVND (CDR2) are obtained from the germline V gene (reference sequence). V lost 3 bases and J lost 4 bases, and the count of bases not matched to a germline gene is 0. Libraries were constructed by the immunoSEQ multiplex PCR assay. The clones in this table, taken by TCRdb from immuneACCESS, are in-frame only. Not every clone is retained; where verified, under half of the shortfall comes from an unresolved V gene, and the cause of the rest is unknown. The sample table shows more than 85,000 clones, and 90% to 95% are seen once. Jointly, the top ten make up around 0.9% of the sample.

The TCR was taken from a female donor with multiple sclerosis, enrolled in a pregnancy study. The specimen comprised peripheral blood, sampled before pregnancy. The chain uses TRBV19 and TRBJ1-2; 12 bases in the junction line up with TRBD1. Here is the DNA: TGTGCCAGTAGTATGGGACAGGGGGCCTATGGCTACACCTTC. Its protein product is CASSMGQGAYGYTF.